These 9 T cell receptor beta chains came from one sample sequenced in a study of T cells expressing NK-cell markers. After re-calling the 5' RACE reads, TCRdb lists one entry per CDR3 protein, DNA absent. The table counts about 400,000 distinct CDR3 sequences; over 8.5% lies in the top ten. Material: blood T cells: a sorted CD56 or NKG2C T cell subset, CD4+ or CD8+ T cells, or bulk PBMC T cells (not recorded which). These receptors were collected from a woman aged 45-65 years in good health.

V usage is TRBV12-3 or TRBV12-4 and J usage is TRBJ2-2; TCRdb proposes TRBD1, but this gene call is untestable without DNA. CDR3 size: 18 residues. CDR3 sequence: CASSQIRPSGSNTGELFF.

The chain carries TRBV12-3 or TRBV12-4 and TRBJ2-1; TCRdb's assignment of TRBD2 cannot be checked, as there is no DNA. The CDR3 extends over 19 amino acids. Here the CDR3 reads CASSLRDGTSGRIVNEQFF.

The CDR3 sequence is CASVKREDTQYF. The chain couples TRBV12-3 or TRBV12-4 to TRBJ2-3; TCRdb returns TRBD1, unconfirmable since there is no DNA. The CDR3 is made up of 12 amino acids.

The chain uses TRBV3-1 and TRBJ2-1; TCRdb names TRBD2, which stays unverified in the absence of DNA. The germline CDR1 and CDR2 sequences are LGHDT and YNNKEL (reference sequence). The CDR3 is 16 residues long. The CDR3 sequence: CASSRDSSGSWYEQFF.

The rearrangement links TRBV5-1 to TRBJ2-2; TCRdb indicates TRBD1, and absent DNA this call remains unverified. Germline V gene data show CDR1 as SGHRS and CDR2 as YFSETQ. CDR3 size: 16 residues. The CDR3: CASSLVIGGNTGELFF.

The V and J genes are TRBV5-1 and TRBJ2-3. The V gene's germline CDR1 is SGHRS and CDR2 YFSETQ. This CDR3 spans 12 amino acids. CDR3 in amino acids: CASSLATDTQYF.

V gene TRBV10-3 combines with J gene TRBJ2-1; TCRdb names TRBD2, which stays unverified in the absence of DNA. CDR1 is ENHRY, CDR2 SYGVKD, per germline. The CDR3 totals 16 residues. CDR3 amino acids: CAISESGGRRSPEQFF.

The J gene is TRBJ2-5, the V gene TRBV7-2; absent DNA, TCRdb's TRBD2 call cannot be checked. The CDR3 length is 14 residues. Germline V CDR1 and CDR2: SGHTA, FQGNSA. This chain's CDR3 is CASSYRGRQETQYF. Combining the CDR3 with reference TRBV7-2 and TRBJ2-5 gives the whole variable domain GAGVSQSPSNKVTEKGKDVELRCDPISGHTALYWYRQSLGQGLEFLIYFQGNSAPDKSGLPSDRFSAERTGGSVSTLTIQRTQQEDSAVYLCASSYRGRQETQYFGPGTRLLVL.

The chain is built from TRBV6-1 and TRBJ1-5. Per germline, CDR1 MNHNS and CDR2 SASEGT. There are 13 residues in the CDR3. This chain's CDR3 is CASINMGNQPQHF.